This TCR beta chain derives from a study of human versus mouse CDR3 diversity and MHC coevolution. Overall study context: Reportedly, immunoSEQ detects one in 200,000 T cells with minimized PCR bias. Samples had between roughly 0.6 x 10^7 and 1.8 x 10^7 valid reads. The study, taken as a whole, reports: Six MHC II alleles selected the human T cells. The lowest clonal inequality scores came from most of the three human donors.

The germline V gene has CDR1 GTSNPN and CDR2 SVGIG (reference sequence). V was clipped by 3 bases and J by 5 bases; unmatched bases: 0. The CDR3 has 12 residues. With regard to this clone: What it recognizes is unknown.

Generated by immunoSEQ multiplex PCR, the TCRdb table keeps only in-frame clones and is missing some. The repertoire holds about 60,000 clones, with around 94% as singletons. This receptor was taken from a person aged 55 to 69 in good health. V is TRBV30 and J is TRBJ2-5, with TRBD1 matching 10 bases. The sequencing sample was made of naive CD4+ T cells from blood. Regarding subset: CD45RO-negative CD62L-positive naive CD4 T cells. Here the CDR3 reads CAWRGQGETQYF. CDR3 coding DNA: TGTGCCTGGAGGGGACAGGGGGAGACCCAGTACTTC.